This TCR beta chain comes out of a study of T-cell memory formation after mild COVID-19. Study in general: Across donors, TCR clusters were largely donor specific.

TCRdb itself ran the 5' RACE reads through MiXCR, one entry per CDR3 protein. Of nearly 200,000 distinct CDR3 sequences in the sample, 15% to 20% were seen once. V dropped 2 bases and J dropped 3 bases, with 6 bases sitting between them. Germline lookup yields CDR1 SGHRS and CDR2 YFSETQ. The CDR3 is 12 amino acids. This clonotype was seen repeatedly, ten times or more. Source material: PBMCs or a T cell subset sorted from them (not recorded which). The source is an adult woman who had mild COVID-19 (a few samples of this study predate the infection). Cell type and time point are not known. The chain uses TRBV5-1 and TRBJ2-7; TRBD1 might be the D (5 bases). CDR3 DNA sequence: TGCGCCAGCAGCTTTACAGGCTACGAGCAGTACTTC. Translated, it gives CASSFTGYEQYF.